This TCR beta chain came from a study of T cell changes during pregnancy in multiple sclerosis. Sequencing used immunoSEQ multiplex PCR; TCRdb keeps in-frame clones, though not all of them. The sample records tens of thousands of clones, about 90% being singletons. V was shortened by 4 bases and J by 6 bases, with 16 bases between the two germline ends. There are 15 residues in the CDR3. CDR1 is LGHNT, CDR2 FRNRAP, per germline. The receptor comes from a female donor with multiple sclerosis, enrolled in a pregnancy study. The chain combines TRBV12-5 with TRBJ2-1, with a weak D call TRBD1 (6 bases). The sample was CD4+ T cells from peripheral blood mononuclear cells, taken in the second trimester of pregnancy. The CDR3 protein is CASGSSGGTFNEQFF. CDR3 sequence (DNA): TGTGCTAGTGGTTCCTCGGGTGGGACATTCAATGAGCAGTTCTTC.